This T cell receptor (beta chain) comes out of a study of blood T cell repertoires in COVID-19. Study context: The origin of the acute and convalescent COVID-19 samples was the United States, Italy and Spain.

The CDR3 spans 14 residues. The junction had 3 bases not matched to a gene; V was cut back by 6 bases and J by 5 bases. Per the study methods: Amplification with reference gene primers provided the estimates of nucleated cell counts. The protocol was immunoSEQ multiplex PCR, while the TCRdb copy is restricted to in-frame clones and leaves out a portion. V and J calls and clone size come straight from that table; D and trimming were deduced from the DNA. The sample contains approximately 500,000 clones, approximately 89% of which appear only once. The sequencing input was peripheral blood. The receptor comes from a man between 18 and 35 years old with COVID-19, enrolled during active disease. This chain links TRBV6-7 with TRBJ2-1; 11 bases are shared with TRBD2. Being an ORF, TRBV6-7 has a function that is uncertain. The CDR3 sequence is CASRGTSGHNEQFF. In nucleotides, the CDR3 is TGTGCCAGCAGGGGGACTAGCGGTCACAATGAGCAGTTCTTC.